This entry concerns a single T cell receptor beta chain. The antigen remains undetermined. This sample stems from a study of cytomegalovirus exposure and HLA in healthy donors. Study results and caveats: Cytomegalovirus-associated TCR beta chains were listed, numbering 150 to 200. Most TCR sequences were rare, but some public TCRs occurred in many donors. Within the 130 or so validation repertoires, first-cohort TCR clusters tended to co-occur, according to a later analysis.

Produced via immunoSEQ multiplex PCR; TCRdb's table is partial and in-frame only. The sample lists under 200,000 clones; around 96% were seen once. V lost 4 bases and J lost 2, with 11 bases in between. The CDR3 is 14 amino acids. The germline gives CDR1 SNHLY, CDR2 FYNNEI. The donors were in the approximately 120-subject validation cohort; that cohort was separate from the approximately 700-subject first cohort. The sequenced sample consisted of PBMCs. The chain links TRBV2 to TRBJ1-1, with D maybe TRBD1 (5 bases). This clonotype was sampled from a woman younger than 30 in good health and CMV-seronegative. The CDR3: CASSVQGFNTEAFF. The CDR3 DNA sequence: TGTGCCAGCAGTGTCCAGGGTTTCAACACTGAAGCTTTCTTT.